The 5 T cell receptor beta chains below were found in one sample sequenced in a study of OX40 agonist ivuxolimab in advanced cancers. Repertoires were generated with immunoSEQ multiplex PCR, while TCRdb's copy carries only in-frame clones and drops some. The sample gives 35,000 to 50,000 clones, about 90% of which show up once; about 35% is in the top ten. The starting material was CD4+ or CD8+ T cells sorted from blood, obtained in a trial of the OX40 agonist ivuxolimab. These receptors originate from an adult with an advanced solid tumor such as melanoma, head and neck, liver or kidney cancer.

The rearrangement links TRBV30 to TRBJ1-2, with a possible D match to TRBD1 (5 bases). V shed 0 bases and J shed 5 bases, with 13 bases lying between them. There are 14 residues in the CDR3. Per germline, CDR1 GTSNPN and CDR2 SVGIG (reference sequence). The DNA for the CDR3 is TGTGCCTGGAGTGTACCTGGGGACCGATATGGCTACACCTTC. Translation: CAWSVPGDRYGYTF.

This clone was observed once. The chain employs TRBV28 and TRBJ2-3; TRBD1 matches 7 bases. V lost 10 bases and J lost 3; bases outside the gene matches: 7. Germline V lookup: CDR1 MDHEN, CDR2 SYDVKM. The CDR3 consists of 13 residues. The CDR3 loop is CAIRTGRTDTQYF. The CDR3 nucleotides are TGTGCCATTCGGACAGGACGTACAGATACGCAGTATTTT.

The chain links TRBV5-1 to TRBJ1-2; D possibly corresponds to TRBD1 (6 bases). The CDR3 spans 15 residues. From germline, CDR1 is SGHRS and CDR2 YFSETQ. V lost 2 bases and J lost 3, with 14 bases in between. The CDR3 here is CASSFYTGRDYGYTF. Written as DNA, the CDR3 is TGCGCCAGCAGCTTCTATACAGGGCGCGACTATGGCTACACCTTC.

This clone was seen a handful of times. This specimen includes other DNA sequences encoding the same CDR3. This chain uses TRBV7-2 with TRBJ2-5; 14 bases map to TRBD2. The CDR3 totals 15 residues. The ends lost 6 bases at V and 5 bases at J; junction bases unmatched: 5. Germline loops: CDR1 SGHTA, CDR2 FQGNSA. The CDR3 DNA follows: TGTGCCAGCAGTGAGGGGACTAGCGGGGGTGAGACCCAGTACTTC. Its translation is CASSEGTSGGETQYF.

CDR3 sequence: CASSLGPRDRMELFF. In nucleotides, the CDR3 is TGTGCCAGCAGCTTAGGCCCCAGGGACCGAATGGAGCTGTTTTTT. The chain recombines TRBV11-2 with TRBJ2-2; D may be TRBD1 or TRBD2 (5 bases each). Deletions cut 1 base from V and 10 bases from J, with 16 bases between. This CDR3 is 15 amino acids long. Germline V gives CDR1 SGHAT, CDR2 FQNNGV.